This TCR beta chain was sequenced for a study of cytomegalovirus exposure and HLA in healthy donors. V lost 7 bases, J lost 2 bases, and 12 bases lay in between. CDR1 ENHRY and CDR2 SYGVKD come from the germline V gene. This CDR3 spans 13 amino acids. In the PCR, 60 Vbeta and 13 Jbeta primers were used. Profiling relied on immunoSEQ multiplex PCR, and the TCRdb table lists in-frame clones only, not all of them. This sample's table has more than 95,000 clones. Study findings and constraints: Presence/absence analyses assumed roughly uniform sequencing depth across donors, which may not hold. In a later analysis, several top co-occurrence clusters appeared linked to parvovirus B19, influenza, CMV and Epstein-Barr virus. Specific recognition of CMV antigens was confirmed in vitro for three chains (all CMV-associated).

Comments on this clone: Its matching antigen is unknown.

V and J are TRBV10-3 and TRBJ2-7, with D possibly TRBD1 on 6 matching bases. The TCR was taken from a man in his thirties or forties in good health and CMV-seronegative. Sequencing was performed on PBMCs. CDR3 nucleotides: TGTGCCATCAACCCGGGACATGCCTACGAGCAGTACTTC. It specifies CAINPGHAYEQYF.